Sequencing of this T cell receptor beta chain was carried out in a study of cytomegalovirus exposure and HLA in healthy donors. The study, taken as a whole, reports: Sequencing likely produced, as an artifact, a cluster of highly shared sequence variants. V- and J-gene trimming in TCR beta was tied to a missense DCLRE1C variant by an analysis performed later. Most TCR beta V segments were productive about 87% or about 30% of the time in an earlier analysis.

At collection, donors were nominally healthy, but unrecorded immune exposures were probable. V shed 4 bases, J shed 6 bases, and the junction held 9 bases outside the gene matches. Germline CDR1 reads SGHRS; CDR2 reads YFSETQ. The CDR3 runs 14 residues. A word on this clone: Its cognate antigen is unknown.

13 Jbeta primers and 60 Vbeta primers were used for the PCR. Profiling relied on immunoSEQ multiplex PCR, and the TCRdb table lists in-frame clones only, not all of them. The sample data list some 21,000 clones. This sequence joins TRBV5-1 and TRBJ2-7, with 8 bases lining up with TRBD1. The receptor was derived from a man aged 60 to 69 in good health and CMV-seropositive. The sample taken for sequencing was PBMCs. CDR3 sequence reads: CASSEGAGGTEQYF. In DNA, the CDR3 is TGCGCCAGCAGCGAAGGGGCAGGGGGCACCGAGCAGTACTTC.